The 22 T cell receptor beta chains below come from one sample, sequenced in a study of PD-1 blockade in classical Hodgkin lymphoma. The time point denotes: cycle 4 day 1 (C4D1), after less than 7 weeks of nivolumab. Relapses following autologous stem cell transplantation were seen in all patients, with brentuximab vedotin exposure varying. Magnetic depletion of unwanted cells isolated CD4+ T cells from thawed PBMCs. The data were produced by immunoSEQ multiplex PCR, yet TCRdb's version contains in-frame clones alone and is incomplete. The sample records tens of thousands of clones, approximately 70% being singletons. The material sequenced was CD4+ T cells from blood, taken before the fourth cycle of nivolumab. The origin of the receptors is a human donor with classical Hodgkin lymphoma.

The chain carries TRBV6-6 and TRBJ1-1; 7 bases map to TRBD1. The germline V gene encodes CDR1 MNHNY and CDR2 SVGAGI (reference sequence). This CDR3 has 16 residues. J was trimmed by 5 bases and V by 3 bases; bases with no gene match: 12. CDR3 residues: CASSYGGGRGKTEAFF. The CDR3 DNA sequence: TGTGCCAGCAGTTATGGGGGGGGCAGGGGGAAGACTGAAGCTTTCTTT.

The V call is TRBV5-1, the J call TRBJ1-1; D not certain. The CDR3 sequence is 13 residues long. Germline CDR1 SGHRS, CDR2 YFSETQ. Trimming took 5 bases from V and 2 from J, leaving 10 bases between them. The CDR3, as DNA: TGCGCCAGCAGTCGGGCCCCAAACACTGAAGCTTTCTTT. It specifies CASSRAPNTEAFF.

The chain joins TRBV5-5 to TRBJ1-6; 7 bases line up with TRBD1. The CDR3 runs to 16 residues. Germline V CDR1 and CDR2: SGHKS, YYEKEE (reference sequence). The ends lost 0 bases at V and 11 bases at J; junction bases unmatched: 11. CDR3 amino acids: CASSLGEGAPFPPLHF. The CDR3 region has the DNA TGTGCCAGCAGCTTGGGAGAGGGGGCGCCCTTCCCACCCCTCCACTTT.

The CDR3 region has the DNA TGTGCCAGCAGTCCCATCGATTGGAAGCACTACGAGCAGTACTTC. This translates into CASSPIDWKHYEQYF. The chain joins TRBV27 to TRBJ2-5; D call uncertain. The J call is in doubt because the DNA end fits TRBJ2-7 better. CDR3 length: 15 amino acids. From germline, CDR1 is MNHEY and CDR2 SMNVEV (reference sequence).

This clone was detected a few times. The genes are TRBV6-6 and TRBJ1-6; 9 positions match TRBD1. Germline V gene data show CDR1 as MNHNY and CDR2 as SVGAGI (reference sequence). The junction had 3 bases not matched to a gene; V was cut back by 2 bases and J by 7 bases. The CDR3 runs 15 residues. The CDR3 loop reads CASSYPTGGNSPLHF. CDR3 nucleotide sequence: TGTGCCAGCAGTTACCCGACAGGGGGGAATTCACCCCTCCACTTT.

The J gene is TRBJ1-6, the V gene TRBV10-3; D may be TRBD1 (6 bases). V was pared by 3 bases and J by 0 bases, with 12 bases between. CDR3 size: 17 residues. The germline V gene encodes CDR1 ENHRY and CDR2 SYGVKD. DNA for the CDR3: TGTGCCATCAGTGAAAGACAGGCAAGCTCCTATAATTCACCCCTCCACTTT. Its translation: CAISERQASSYNSPLHF.

The V call is TRBV19, the J call TRBJ2-3, with 11 bases lining up with TRBD2. Germline V gene sequence: CDR1 LNHDA, CDR2 SQIVND (reference sequence). The CDR3 is made up of 16 amino acids. V lost 2 bases, J lost 3 bases, and 4 bases stayed unmatched. DNA for the CDR3: TGTGCCAGTAGTATACCCGCTAGCGGGGGGACAGATACGCAGTATTTT. Translating gives CASSIPASGGTDTQYF.

This clone was seen a single time. V gene TRBV7-2 combines with J gene TRBJ2-2; no definite D call. Germline assignment: CDR1 SGHTA and CDR2 FQGNSA. Trimming took off 6 bases at V and 2 bases at J, with 16 bases between the two ends. CDR3 size: 16 residues. The CDR3 is CASSSQGRVNTGELFF. DNA of the CDR3: TGTGCCAGCAGTTCTCAAGGACGCGTAAACACCGGGGAGCTGTTTTTT. Complete variable domain (other parts from reference TRBV7-2 and TRBJ2-2): GAGVSQSPSNKVTEKGKDVELRCDPISGHTALYWYRQSLGQGLEFLIYFQGNSAPDKSGLPSDRFSAERTGGSVSTLTIQRTQQEDSAVYLCASSSQGRVNTGELFFGEGSRLTVL.

The gene calls are TRBV28 and TRBJ2-7; tentative D call: TRBD1 (5 bases). Trimming stripped 2 bases from V and 4 bases from J, with 12 bases between. CDR3 length equals 14 residues. Germline V gene data show CDR1 as MDHEN and CDR2 as SYDVKM. CDR3 amino acids: CASSLEDREYEQYF. The CDR3 DNA sequence: TGTGCCAGCAGTTTAGAAGACAGAGAATACGAGCAGTACTTC. Looking up the rest from reference TRBV28 and TRBJ2-7 gives the full variable domain: DVKVTQSSRYLVKRTGEKVFLECVQDMDHENMFWYRQDPGLGLRLIYFSYDVKMKEKGDIPEGYSVSREKKERFSLILESASTNQTSMYLCASSLEDREYEQYFGPGTRLTVT.

The genes are TRBV11-1 and TRBJ2-3; a possible D gene is TRBD1 (6 bases). This CDR3 region has 17 residues. Germline V gives CDR1 SGHAT, CDR2 FQDESV (reference sequence). V was shortened by 2 bases and J by 0 bases, with 15 bases between the two germline ends. In nucleotides, the CDR3 is TGTGCCAGCAGCTTATTAGGTATTGGACAGAGCACAGATACGCAGTATTTT. Translating gives CASSLLGIGQSTDTQYF.

The CDR3 nucleotides are TGTGCCATCAGTGGGGGGCGGCGCAGGGAAAATCCCCACGAGCAGTACTTC. It yields the protein CAISGGRRRENPHEQYF. The chain uses TRBV10-3 and TRBJ2-7; D possibly corresponds to TRBD1 (6 bases). This CDR3 is built from 17 residues. The V gene lost 4 bases and the J gene lost 5 bases, with 24 bases spanning the gap. The germline V gene has CDR1 ENHRY and CDR2 SYGVKD.

This chain joins TRBV7-9 and TRBJ2-3; no clear D gene. Germline values: CDR1 SEHNR, CDR2 FQNEAQ (reference sequence). This CDR3 is 14 amino acids long. The V gene lost 1 base and the J gene lost 5 bases, with 10 bases spanning the gap. The CDR3 sequence is CASSLGGHQDTQYF. CDR3 nucleotides: TGTGCCAGCAGCTTAGGTGGGCACCAAGATACGCAGTATTTT. Filled out from reference TRBV7-9 and TRBJ2-3, the complete variable domain reads DTGVSQNPRHKITKRGQNVTFRCDPISEHNRLYWYRQTLGQGPEFLTYFQNEAQLEKSRLLSDRFSAERPKGSFSTLEIQRTEQGDSAMYLCASSLGGHQDTQYFGPGTRLTVL.

There are a few counts of this clone. CDR3 residues: CASSSADYGYTF. The CDR3, as DNA: TGTGCCAGCAGTTCAGCCGACTATGGCTACACCTTC. This sequence joins TRBV6-5 and TRBJ1-2; D not certain. The CDR3 runs to 12 residues. Germline V lookup: CDR1 MNHEY, CDR2 SVGAGI. V was trimmed by 4 bases and J by 3 bases, leaving 6 bases between them.

The chain recombines TRBV2 with TRBJ2-1, with D unresolved. Trimming cost V 7 bases and J 0 bases, with 13 bases left between them. Germline assignment: CDR1 SNHLY and CDR2 FYNNEI. This CDR3 region has 15 residues. CDR3 sequence: CASKVSLNSYNEQFF. The DNA for the CDR3 is TGTGCCAGCAAAGTCAGCCTAAACTCCTACAATGAGCAGTTCTTC.

The V gene is TRBV12-2, the J gene TRBJ2-5; TRBD2, the D gene given by the table, was not confirmed from the DNA. TRBV12-2 is recorded as a pseudogene. This CDR3 region has 17 residues. The CDR3 DNA reads as TGTGCAAGTCGCCCACGCCTCCGACTAGCGTGCCAAGAGACCCAGTACTTC. It encodes CASRPRLRLACQETQYF.

The chain is built from TRBV6-4 and TRBJ1-2; D is perhaps TRBD1 (5 bases). The CDR3 spans 13 residues. V gave up 4 bases and J gave up 1 base, with 7 bases separating them. CDR1 is MRHNA, CDR2 SNTAGT, per germline. The CDR3, as DNA: TGTGCCAGCAGTGGACAGATTAACTATGGCTACACCTTC. It codes for CASSGQINYGYTF.

V usage is TRBV21-1 and J usage is TRBJ2-1. TRBV21-1 is a pseudogene. There are 14 residues in the CDR3. The CDR3 bases are TGTGCCAGCAGCAAAGGGCTACCTAACAATGAGCAGTTCTTC. This gives the protein CASSKGLPNNEQFF.

The rearrangement links TRBV19 to TRBJ2-1; 7 nucleotides align to TRBD2. The V and J ends lost 5 bases and 4 bases, in that order; junction bases with no gene match: 8. CDR1 and CDR2 from the germline V gene are LNHDA and SQIVND (reference sequence). The CDR3 is 15 amino acids. CDR3 nucleotides: TGTGCCAGTAGTCCTTTGGGGGGGTGGTACAATGAGCAGTTCTTC. This codes for CASSPLGGWYNEQFF.

The chain employs TRBV19 and TRBJ1-4; D is possibly TRBD1 (6 bases). The V gene lost 3 bases and the J gene lost 4 bases, with 9 bases spanning the gap. CDR1 and CDR2 (germline): LNHDA, SQIVND (reference sequence). There are 14 residues in the CDR3. In DNA, the CDR3 is TGTGCCAGTAGTATCCGGACAGATAATGAAAAACTGTTTTTT. It is translated as CASSIRTDNEKLFF.

This clone was seen only once. The genes are TRBV5-1 and TRBJ2-1, with 8 bases matching TRBD2. The CDR3 extends over 15 amino acids. The germline V gene has CDR1 SGHRS and CDR2 YFSETQ. The V segment lost 2 bases and the J segment 4 bases; nucleotides outside the gene matches: 5. In DNA, the CDR3 is TGCGCCAGCAGCTTAATTAGCGGGGAGTACAATGAGCAGTTCTTC. It yields the protein CASSLISGEYNEQFF.

The chain employs TRBV7-9 and TRBJ1-1; a weak D match, TRBD1 (6 bases). CDR3 length: 15 residues. Trimming took off 1 base at V and 4 bases at J, with 13 bases between the two ends. Germline lookup yields CDR1 SEHNR and CDR2 FQNEAQ (reference sequence). The CDR3 sequence: CASSLGYRVSTEAFF. The CDR3 nucleotides read TGTGCCAGCAGCTTAGGATACAGGGTTAGCACTGAAGCTTTCTTT.

The sample holds one count of this clone. The chain links TRBV5-1 to TRBJ1-1; D unresolved. V lost 0 bases and J lost 1, with 7 bases in between. Germline V gene sequence: CDR1 SGHRS, CDR2 YFSETQ. The CDR3 length is 14 residues. CDR3 protein: CASSLGHSNTEAFF. The CDR3 DNA reads TGCGCCAGCAGCTTGGGACATTCGAACACTGAAGCTTTCTTT.